This T cell receptor (beta chain) was captured by sequencing in a study of T cells in Graves' hyperthyroidism and ophthalmopathy. Regions amplified from RNA transcripts were the TCR beta CDR3 regions. The HTBI primer set was used in a first-round RT-PCR of the TCR CDR3. MiXCR, run by TCRdb on the multiplex PCR reads, gives a single entry per CDR3 protein. The table lists approximately 370,000 distinct CDR3 sequences, around 14% of them singletons. V was trimmed by 5 bases and J by 2 bases, leaving 15 bases between them. CDR1 is DFQATT and CDR2 is SNEGSKA in the germline V gene (reference sequence). The CDR3 loop spans 15 amino acids. This clonotype has more than one count but fewer than ten. Diagnosis relied on clinical symptoms, serum thyroxine and TRAb, thyroid ultrasound and orbital computed tomography.

This TCR came from a woman aged 25-40 years with Graves' hyperthyroidism. The sequenced sample was blood. The chain recombines TRBV20-1 with TRBJ2-2; a weak D match, TRBD1 (6 bases). Here the CDR3 DNA reads TGCAGTGCTGCTACCGGGACACATAACACCGGGGAGCTGTTTTTT. Protein sequence: CSAATGTHNTGELFF.